The T cell receptor (beta chain) described here comes from a study of T cells in Graves' hyperthyroidism and ophthalmopathy. Study results and caveats: It was a median roughly six months before onset that the model predicted ophthalmopathy.

Regarding this clonotype: The antigen is undetermined.

RNA transcripts yielded amplified TCR beta CDR3 regions. HTBI primers were used for first-round RT-PCR of the TCR CDR3. Via MiXCR, TCRdb re-called the multiplex PCR reads, giving one row per CDR3 protein. The table records approximately 300,000 distinct CDR3 sequences, around 19% of them present only once. Between the trimmed V and J ends, which lost 3 bases and 4 bases, there was a span of 10 bases. Germline values: CDR1 SGDLS, CDR2 YYNGEE. CDR3 length: 13 residues. A NOSPECS grade of at least 4, a Clinical Activity Score of at least 3 and duration under 3 months were recorded in ophthalmopathy patients. Diagnoses used clinical symptoms, serum thyroxine and TRAb, thyroid ultrasound and orbital computed tomography. PBMCs came from around 9.7 ml fresh peripheral blood.

The TCR sequence derives from a man in his forties or fifties with Graves' ophthalmopathy. The sequenced material came from blood. This chain joins TRBV9 and TRBJ1-2; D ambiguous. As DNA, the CDR3 is TGTGCCAGCAGCGCCCTCGGGCGCTATGGCTACACCTTC. This translates into CASSALGRYGYTF.